The clone carrying this TCR beta chain was observed a few times. Its antigen is still unknown. V lost 5 bases, J lost 3 bases, and 14 bases lay in between. Germline values: CDR1 SGHTA, CDR2 FQGNSA. The CDR3 runs to 15 residues. The PCR contained 60 Vbeta and 13 Jbeta primers. The method was immunoSEQ multiplex PCR; TCRdb's version includes in-frame clones alone and lacks a portion of them. The sample has 200,000 or so clones; more than 75% are singletons. The sample belongs to a study of cytomegalovirus exposure and HLA in healthy donors. General study points: In a later analysis, at a false discovery rate of 0.05, some 15,000 TCR beta sequences were associated with HLA alleles. A reported reduction in N-insertions relative to the approximately 670-donor mean was seen in an Asian-associated ancestry cluster in a later analysis.

The clonotype comes from a male donor in good health and CMV-seronegative. Sequencing input: PBMCs. The V gene is TRBV7-2, the J gene TRBJ2-1; TRBD2 might be the D (6 bases). CDR3 nucleotides: TGTGCCAGCAGCCTCAGCCGGGGACTCTACAATGAGCAGTTCTTC. This sequence encodes CASSLSRGLYNEQFF. The variable domain in full, with the rest retrieved from reference TRBV7-2 and TRBJ2-1, is GAGVSQSPSNKVTEKGKDVELRCDPISGHTALYWYRQSLGQGLEFLIYFQGNSAPDKSGLPSDRFSAERTGGSVSTLTIQRTQQEDSAVYLCASSLSRGLYNEQFFGPGTRLTVL.